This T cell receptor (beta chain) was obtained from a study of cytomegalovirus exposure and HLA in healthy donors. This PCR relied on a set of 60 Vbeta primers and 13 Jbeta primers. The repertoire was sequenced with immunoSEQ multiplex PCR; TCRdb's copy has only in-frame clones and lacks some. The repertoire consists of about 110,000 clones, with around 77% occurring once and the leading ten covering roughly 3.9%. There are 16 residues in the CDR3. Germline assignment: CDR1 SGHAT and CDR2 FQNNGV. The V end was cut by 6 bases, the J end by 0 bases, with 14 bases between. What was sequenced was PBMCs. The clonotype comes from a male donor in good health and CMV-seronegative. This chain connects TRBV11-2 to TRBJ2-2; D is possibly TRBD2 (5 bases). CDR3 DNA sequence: TGTGCCAGCAGGACGTATACGGGGTCGAACACCGGGGAGCTGTTTTTT. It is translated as CASRTYTGSNTGELFF.